The 27 T cell receptor beta chains given below trace back to one sample, sequenced in a study of T cell repertoires in cytomegalovirus infection. TCRdb fed the reads into MiXCR, producing one record per CDR3 protein. Among approximately 100,000 distinct CDR3 sequences, roughly 40% were seen once, and the ten largest hold roughly 70%. For these TCRs, the target antigens are not known. The material was CD8+ T cells from cultured PBMCs, obtained from culture after CMV antigen stimulation. The receptors come from a human donor in good health (CMV status not recorded). Some clones in this sample may be carry-over from other donors' samples.

This clonotype has ten or more counts. The chain is built from TRBV7-2 and TRBJ2-3; 9 nucleotides agree with TRBD2. V shed 1 base, J shed 2 bases, and the junction held 13 bases outside the gene matches. Per germline, CDR1 SGHTA and CDR2 FQGNSA. The CDR3 is 19 amino acids. The CDR3 is CASSLGVTSGGPSTDTQYF. The CDR3 region has the DNA TGTGCCAGCAGCTTAGGAGTCACCAGCGGGGGGCCCTCCACAGATACGCAGTATTTT.

The gene calls are TRBV7-8 and TRBJ2-5, with D possibly called TRBD1 or TRBD2 (5 bases each). Trimming cost V 2 bases and J 1 base, with 14 bases left between them. Germline V gene lookup returns CDR1 SGHVS and CDR2 FQNEAQ. CDR3 length equals 16 residues. The CDR3 nucleotides read TGTGCCAGCAGCTTACTCAACACCGGGGCCCAAGAGACCCAGTACTTC. This translates into CASSLLNTGAQETQYF.

This clonotype occurred many times. This chain links TRBV24-1 with TRBJ2-3, with 10 bases fitting TRBD2. J was trimmed by 5 bases and V by 4 bases; bases with no gene match: 14. The germline CDR1 and CDR2 sequences are KGHDR and SFDVKD. CDR3 size: 18 residues. The CDR3 DNA reads as TGTGCCACCAGTGACCCTTTAGCGGGGGGCCTATTCGGAGATACGCAGTATTTT. It codes for CATSDPLAGGLFGDTQYF.

The J gene is TRBJ1-6, the V gene TRBV28; D might be TRBD1 (6 bases). V dropped 2 bases and J dropped 7 bases, with 15 bases sitting between them. Germline V gives CDR1 MDHEN, CDR2 SYDVKM. The CDR3 runs 16 residues. The chain's CDR3 is CASSLQGLGGNSPLHF. CDR3 DNA sequence: TGTGCCAGCAGTTTACAGGGGCTCGGGGGAAATTCACCCCTCCACTTT.

This clonotype has only a few counts. The V call is TRBV10-3, the J call TRBJ1-2; D not certain. Per the germline V gene, CDR1 is ENHRY and CDR2 is SYGVKD. V was shortened by 3 bases and J by 8 bases, with 7 bases between the two germline ends. This CDR3 contains 11 residues. For the CDR3, the DNA is TGTGCCATCAGTGACTCCGAGGGCTACACCTTC. Translating it yields CAISDSEGYTF.

As for this clonotype: With a much larger clone just one base away, this may be a read error. The chain has TRBV27 and TRBJ1-1; perhaps TRBD1 as D (5 bases). The V gene lost 2 bases and the J gene lost 4 bases, with 8 bases spanning the gap. Germline lookup yields CDR1 MNHEY and CDR2 SMNVEV (reference sequence). The CDR3 totals 13 residues. Here the CDR3 reads CASSLGAATEAFF. The DNA for the CDR3 is TGTGCCAGCAGTTTAGGGGCGGCCACTGAAGCTTTCTTT.

This clonotype was observed a few times. V gene TRBV12-3 or TRBV12-4 combines with J gene TRBJ1-5; 8 nucleotides line up with TRBD1. V shed 2 bases, J shed 1 base, and the junction held 1 base outside the gene matches. The CDR3 is made up of 15 amino acids. CDR3 sequence (DNA): TGTGCCAGCAGTTTAACAGGGGGGAGCAATCAGCCCCAGCATTTT. Protein: CASSLTGGSNQPQHF.

The V call is TRBV7-6, the J call TRBJ2-1, with D possibly called TRBD1 or TRBD2 (5 bases each). This CDR3 is 14 amino acids long. Per the germline V gene, CDR1 is SGHVS and CDR2 is FNYEAQ. Trimming took 5 bases from V and 10 from J, leaving 18 bases between them. Written as DNA, the CDR3 is TGTGCCAGCAGCCGCCCCGAGGGGAAATGGGAGCAGTTCTTC. Its protein is CASSRPEGKWEQFF.

The gene calls are TRBV6-5 and TRBJ1-1; D not resolved. This CDR3 region has 14 residues. The germline CDR1 and CDR2 sequences are MNHEY and SVGAGI. The V and J ends lost 5 bases and 4 bases respectively, with 14 bases between them. CDR3 amino acids: CASSTILASTEAFF. CDR3 nucleotides: TGTGCCAGCAGTACCATCCTCGCGAGCACTGAAGCTTTCTTT.

The rearrangement joins TRBV7-6 to TRBJ1-5; D is uncertain. The CDR3 runs to 16 residues. The germline V and J ends were trimmed by 1 base and 0 bases, with 10 bases remaining between them. Germline V gives CDR1 SGHVS, CDR2 FNYEAQ. CDR3 DNA: TGTGCCAGCAGCTTAGGGGGTGGACTTAGCAATCAGCCCCAGCATTTT. Its translation: CASSLGGGLSNQPQHF.

The chain joins TRBV7-2 to TRBJ2-1; 9 bases agree with TRBD2. Germline CDR1 reads SGHTA; CDR2 reads FQGNSA. V lost 2 bases and J lost 13; bases outside the gene matches: 9. CDR3 size: 14 residues. The CDR3 is CASSLFFSGGEQFF. As DNA, the CDR3 is TGTGCCAGCAGCTTATTCTTTAGCGGGGGTGAACAGTTCTTC.

V is TRBV28 and J is TRBJ1-1; TRBD1 might be the D (5 bases). This CDR3 comprises 13 residues. Germline loops: CDR1 MDHEN, CDR2 SYDVKM. The V end was cut by 3 bases, the J end by 4 bases, with 9 bases between. Here the CDR3 reads CASSFAGTTEAFF. CDR3 nucleotide sequence: TGTGCCAGCAGTTTCGCCGGGACCACTGAAGCTTTCTTT.

The chain couples TRBV28 to TRBJ2-7; 7 positions match TRBD1. CDR1 and CDR2 from the germline V gene are MDHEN and SYDVKM. The CDR3 consists of 16 residues. After removal of 3 bases from V and 2 bases from J, the junction contained 10 bases not matched to a gene. CDR3 amino acids: CASSFGPDRVPYEQYF. CDR3 coding DNA: TGTGCCAGCAGTTTCGGACCCGACAGGGTACCCTACGAGCAGTACTTC.

This clonotype has only a few counts. The J gene is TRBJ1-1, the V gene TRBV6-2 or TRBV6-3; D might be TRBD1 (5 bases). Deletions cut 3 bases from V and 5 bases from J, with 10 bases between. This CDR3 has 13 amino acids. CDR1 is MNHEY and CDR2 is SVGEGT in the germline V gene. CDR3 amino acids: CASSYQGLTEAFF. As DNA, the CDR3 is TGTGCCAGCAGTTATCAGGGTTTGACTGAAGCTTTCTTT.

V is TRBV7-6 and J is TRBJ1-1; 11 nucleotides align to TRBD1. The CDR3 has 17 residues. Germline-derived CDR1 and CDR2 are SGHVS and FNYEAQ. The J segment lost 1 base and the V segment lost 6 bases, leaving 10 bases of the junction unmatched. In DNA form, the CDR3 reads TGTGCCAGCAGTTGGGGACAGGGGGGAAACCGGAACACTGAAGCTTTCTTT. Its protein is CASSWGQGGNRNTEAFF. Full variable domain (rest looked up from reference TRBV7-6 and TRBJ1-1): GAGVSQSPRYKVTKRGQDVALRCDPISGHVSLYWYRQALGQGPEFLTYFNYEAQQDKSGLPNDRFSAERPEGSISTLTIQRTEQRDSAMYRCASSWGQGGNRNTEAFFGQGTRLTVV.

This clonotype has ten or more counts. The chain links TRBV7-3 to TRBJ1-1; no reliable D call. Trimming removed 5 bases from V and 8 bases from J, with 15 bases in between. This CDR3 comprises 13 residues. From germline, CDR1 is SGHTA and CDR2 FQGTGA. The CDR3 nucleotides read TGTGCCAGCAGCCCCCGGCGGACGGAGGAAGCTTTCTTT. It specifies CASSPRRTEEAFF. The full variable domain, its missing parts supplied by reference TRBV7-3 and TRBJ1-1, is GAGVSQTPSNKVTEKGKYVELRCDPISGHTALYWYRQSLGQGPEFLIYFQGTGAADDSGLPNDRFFAVRPEGSVSTLKIQRTERGDSAVYLCASSPRRTEEAFFGQGTRLTVV.

This clonotype was seen more than once but under ten times. This chain connects TRBV7-6 to TRBJ2-7; possibly TRBD1 or TRBD2 for D (5 bases each). Looked up from germline, CDR1 is SGHVS and CDR2 is FNYEAQ. V was cut by 5 bases and J by 0 bases, with 11 bases left in between. The CDR3 spans 14 residues. The CDR3 DNA reads as TGTGCCAGCAGCATGGGGGATTACTCCTACGAGCAGTACTTC. Its protein is CASSMGDYSYEQYF.

The chain couples TRBV2 to TRBJ2-7; TRBD2 matches at 7 bases. The ends lost 11 bases at V and 4 bases at J; junction bases unmatched: 11. The CDR3 sequence is 13 residues long. The germline CDR1 and CDR2 sequences are SNHLY and FYNNEI. CDR3 in DNA: TGTGCCGGGTCTCGGGGGGTTATGTACGAGCAGTACTTC. Its translation: CAGSRGVMYEQYF.

This clonotype was seen a few times. The chain uses TRBV7-2 and TRBJ2-3, with TRBD2 identical over 9 bases. CDR1 is SGHTA, CDR2 FQGNSA, per germline. Losses at the gene ends were 2 bases for V and 3 bases for J; bases not matched to a gene: 6. CDR3 size: 16 residues. CDR3 in DNA: TGTGCCAGCAGCTTAAGGCGGGGGGGCGCAACAGATACGCAGTATTTT. Protein product: CASSLRRGGATDTQYF.

This clonotype showed up many times. The chain is built from TRBV2 and TRBJ2-5, with TRBD2 matching over 7 bases. The CDR3 is 15 residues long. Germline CDR1 and CDR2: SNHLY and FYNNEI. After removal of 3 bases from V and 5 bases from J, the junction contained 9 bases not matched to a gene. DNA of the CDR3: TGTGCCAGCAGTGATGCTACGGGGGGAATGGAGACCCAGTACTTC. It yields the protein CASSDATGGMETQYF.

Only a few counts were recorded for this clonotype. This sequence joins TRBV30 and TRBJ1-1; possibly TRBD1 for D (6 bases). The ends were cut back, 1 base at V and 7 bases at J, with 22 bases in the middle. Germline V CDR1 and CDR2: GTSNPN, SVGIG (reference sequence). The CDR3 sequence is 16 residues long. In DNA form, the CDR3 reads TGTGCCTGGAGTGCCTACCCGGGACACCGTGGGGATGAAGCTTTCTTT. Its translation: CAWSAYPGHRGDEAFF.

This clonotype was seen only a few times. The genes are TRBV4-1 and TRBJ2-3; no firm D call. This CDR3 comprises 14 residues. Germline V gene data show CDR1 as MGHRA and CDR2 as YSYEKL. Between the trimmed V and J ends, which lost 1 base and 2 bases, there was a span of 7 bases. CDR3 protein: CASSQGDFTDTQYF. For the CDR3, the DNA is TGCGCCAGCAGCCAAGGCGACTTCACAGATACGCAGTATTTT.

The CDR3 spells CASSLGTGGFNGYTF. CDR3 DNA sequence: TGTGCCAGCAGCTTGGGGACAGGGGGCTTCAATGGCTACACCTTC. The chain carries TRBV7-4 and TRBJ1-2, with 12 bases that match TRBD1. This CDR3 is built from 15 residues. Germline V gives CDR1 SGHVT, CDR2 SQSDAQ. Losses at the gene ends were 3 bases for V and 6 bases for J; bases not matched to a gene: 5.

The chain has TRBV7-8 and TRBJ2-3, with 12 bases matching TRBD2. J lost 1 base, V lost 6 bases, and 2 bases had no gene match. Germline V CDR1 and CDR2: SGHVS, FQNEAQ. The CDR3 has 15 residues. CDR3 sequence reads: CASRWTSGGTDTQYF. CDR3 DNA sequence: TGTGCCAGCAGGTGGACTAGCGGGGGCACAGATACGCAGTATTTT.

V and J are TRBV2 and TRBJ2-3; 8 bases are shared with TRBD1. There are 14 residues in the CDR3. With V trimmed by 5 bases and J by 2 bases, 3 bases remained unmatched. Per the germline V gene, CDR1 is SNHLY and CDR2 is FYNNEI. CDR3 in DNA: TGTGCCAGCAGTAGACAGGGGATCACAGATACGCAGTATTTT. Amino acid sequence: CASSRQGITDTQYF.

The chain has TRBV6-6 and TRBJ2-5; possible D gene TRBD1, 6 bases. The germline V gene has CDR1 MNHNY and CDR2 SVGAGI (reference sequence). The ends were cut back, 11 bases at V and 1 base at J, with 11 bases in the middle. There are 12 residues in the CDR3. This CDR3 is CAGGTPQETQYF. In nucleotides, the CDR3 is TGTGCCGGGGGCACTCCCCAAGAGACCCAGTACTTC.

The chain uses TRBV7-6 and TRBJ2-5, with 13 bases aligning to TRBD2. J lost 5 bases, V lost 5 bases, and 5 bases had no gene match. From germline, CDR1 is SGHVS and CDR2 FNYEAQ. The CDR3 consists of 15 residues. CDR3 in DNA: TGTGCCAGCAGCATCGGGACTAGCGGGATGGAGACCCAGTACTTC. Protein: CASSIGTSGMETQYF.